This entry describes one T cell receptor beta chain. What it binds is unknown. This specimen belongs to a study of cytotoxic CD8 clonotypes in ibrutinib-treated CLL. Whole-study results and caveats: Public clonotypes occurred uncommonly; on treatment, they contracted or remained stable. Clonality rose at ibrutinib response and fell back toward baseline at progression.

Sequencing was performed with immunoSEQ multiplex PCR; in TCRdb, only in-frame clones are kept and a portion is missing. The sample includes 70,000 to 80,000 clones, roughly 80% of them seen just once. The specimen comprised PBMCs, sampled after 24 months of ibrutinib treatment. This clonotype was obtained from a human donor with chronic lymphocytic leukemia.

For the CDR3, the DNA is TGTGCCACCAGCAGAGAGGAAGAAAAACTGTTTTTT. This translates into CATSREEEKLFF. The chain links TRBV15 to TRBJ1-4; D uncertain. Germline loops: CDR1 LNHNV, CDR2 YYDKDF (reference sequence). Between the trimmed V and J ends, which lost 0 bases and 8 bases, there was a span of 4 bases. CDR3 length: 12 residues.